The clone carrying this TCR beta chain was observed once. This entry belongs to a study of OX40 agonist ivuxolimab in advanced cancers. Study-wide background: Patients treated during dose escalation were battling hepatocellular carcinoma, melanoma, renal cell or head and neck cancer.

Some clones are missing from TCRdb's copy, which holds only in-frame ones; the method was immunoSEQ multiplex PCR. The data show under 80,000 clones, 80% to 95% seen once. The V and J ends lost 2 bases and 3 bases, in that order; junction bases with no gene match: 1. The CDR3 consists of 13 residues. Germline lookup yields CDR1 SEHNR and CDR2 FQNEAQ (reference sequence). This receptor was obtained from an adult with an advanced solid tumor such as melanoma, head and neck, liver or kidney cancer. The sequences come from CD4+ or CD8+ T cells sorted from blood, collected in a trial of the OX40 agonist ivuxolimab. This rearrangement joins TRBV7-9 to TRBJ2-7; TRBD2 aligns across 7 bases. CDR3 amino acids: CASSLSGGYEQYF. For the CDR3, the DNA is TGTGCCAGCAGCTTATCGGGGGGCTACGAGCAGTACTTC.